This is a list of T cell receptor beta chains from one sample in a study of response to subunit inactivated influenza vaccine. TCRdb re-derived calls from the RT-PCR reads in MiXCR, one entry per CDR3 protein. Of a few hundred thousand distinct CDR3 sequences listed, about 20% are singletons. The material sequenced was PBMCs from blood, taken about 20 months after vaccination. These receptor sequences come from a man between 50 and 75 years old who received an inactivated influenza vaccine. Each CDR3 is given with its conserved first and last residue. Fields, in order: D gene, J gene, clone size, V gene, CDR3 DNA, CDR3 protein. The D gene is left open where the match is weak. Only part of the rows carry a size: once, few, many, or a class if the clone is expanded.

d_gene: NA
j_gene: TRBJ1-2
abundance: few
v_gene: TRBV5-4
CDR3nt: TGTGCCAGCCAGGCCGGCAACTATGGCTACACCTTC
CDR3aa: CASQAGNYGYTF

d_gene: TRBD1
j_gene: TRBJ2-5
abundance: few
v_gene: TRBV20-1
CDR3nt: TGCAGTGCTAGAGGGCCGAGGGACAGTAAATGGCTGGAGACCCAGTACTTC
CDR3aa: CSARGPRDSKWLETQYF

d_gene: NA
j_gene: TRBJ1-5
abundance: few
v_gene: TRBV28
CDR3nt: TGTGCCAGTAAAAGGGCCTGGCAGGTACTTAGCAATCAGCCCCAGCATTTT
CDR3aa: CASKRAWQVLSNQPQHF

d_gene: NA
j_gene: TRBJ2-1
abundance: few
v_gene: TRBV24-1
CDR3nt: TGTGCCACCAGTGATTTTAGTGGGGATGAGCAGTTCTTC
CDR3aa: CATSDFSGDEQFF

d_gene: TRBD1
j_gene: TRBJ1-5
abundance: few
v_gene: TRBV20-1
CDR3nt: TGCAGTGCTAGAGGAGGGACAGTTCATCAGCCCCAGCATTTT
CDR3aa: CSARGGTVHQPQHF

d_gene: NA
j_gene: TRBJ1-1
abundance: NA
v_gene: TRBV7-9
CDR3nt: TGTGCCAGCAGCCAGGTGGCGGGGCCGTCCGGTGACACTGAAGCTTTCTTT
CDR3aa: CASSQVAGPSGDTEAFF

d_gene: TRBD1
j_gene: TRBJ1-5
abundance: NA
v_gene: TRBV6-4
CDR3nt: TGTGCCAGCAGGGTACAGGGGACCAATCAGCCCCAGCATTTT
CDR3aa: CASRVQGTNQPQHF

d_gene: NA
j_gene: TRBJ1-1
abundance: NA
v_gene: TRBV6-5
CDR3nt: TGTGCCAGCAGTTACTCGAGGGCCACTGAAGCTTTCTTT
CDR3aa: CASSYSRATEAFF

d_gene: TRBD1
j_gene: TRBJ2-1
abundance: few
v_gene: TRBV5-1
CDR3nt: TGCGCCAGCAGCGCTGGGACAGGGGTGTACCATGAGCAGTTCTTC
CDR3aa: CASSAGTGVYHEQFF

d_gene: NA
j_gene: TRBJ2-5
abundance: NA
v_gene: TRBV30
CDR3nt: TGTGCCTGGAGTGGACAGCAAGAGACCCAGTACTTC
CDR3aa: CAWSGQQETQYF

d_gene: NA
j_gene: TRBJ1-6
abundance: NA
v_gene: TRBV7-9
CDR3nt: TGTGCCAGCAGCCCCGGACCTCTCAAAGAGCCCCTCCACTTT
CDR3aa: CASSPGPLKEPLHF

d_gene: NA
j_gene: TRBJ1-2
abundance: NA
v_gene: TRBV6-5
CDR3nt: TGTGCCAGCAGTTACTCCAAACGGTGGGGCGCGGATGGCTACACCTTC
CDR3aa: CASSYSKRWGADGYTF

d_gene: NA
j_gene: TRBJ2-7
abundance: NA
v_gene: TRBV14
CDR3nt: TGTGCCAGCAGCCCTACCGCGGGCAGGGGCCACGAGCAGTACTTC
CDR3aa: CASSPTAGRGHEQYF

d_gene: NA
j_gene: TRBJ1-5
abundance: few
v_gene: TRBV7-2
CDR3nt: TGTGCCAGCAGCTTACACGGTCAGCCCCAGCATTTT
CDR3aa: CASSLHGQPQHF

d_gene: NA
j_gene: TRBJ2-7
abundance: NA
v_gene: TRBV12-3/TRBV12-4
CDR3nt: TGTGCCAGCAGCGCAACTTGGGAGCAGTACTTC
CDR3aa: CASSATWEQYF

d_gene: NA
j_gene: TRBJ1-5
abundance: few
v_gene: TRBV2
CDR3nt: TGTGCCAGCAGTGAAAGTGGGGGAAGGTCAAATCAGCCCCAGCATTTT
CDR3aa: CASSESGGRSNQPQHF

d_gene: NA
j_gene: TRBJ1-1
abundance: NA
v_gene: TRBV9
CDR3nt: TGTGCCAGCAGTATGGTAGGGTCAGGAACTGAAGCTTTCTTT
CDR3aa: CASSMVGSGTEAFF

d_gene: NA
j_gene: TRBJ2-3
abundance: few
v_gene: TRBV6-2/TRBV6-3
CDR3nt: TGTGCCAGCAGCTACGCCCTAGCGCTCACAGATACGCAGTATTTT
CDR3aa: CASSYALALTDTQYF

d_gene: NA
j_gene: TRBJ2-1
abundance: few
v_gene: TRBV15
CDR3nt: TGTGCCACCAGCAGAGATCCCCCAATTCTAAATGAGCAGTTCTTC
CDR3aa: CATSRDPPILNEQFF

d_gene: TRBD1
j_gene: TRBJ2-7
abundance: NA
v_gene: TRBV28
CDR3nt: TGTGCCAGCTCAGTGGTAGGGACAGGGTCCTACGAGCAGTACTTC
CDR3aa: CASSVVGTGSYEQYF

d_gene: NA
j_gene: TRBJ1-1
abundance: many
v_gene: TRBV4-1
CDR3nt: TGCGCCAGCAGCCAAGGATGGGCAGGGGTGAACACTGAAGCTTTCTTT
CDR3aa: CASSQGWAGVNTEAFF

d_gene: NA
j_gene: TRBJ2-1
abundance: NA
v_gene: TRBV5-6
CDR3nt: TGTGCCAGCAAGGGACGTTTGGCCTGGAATGAGCAGTTCTTC
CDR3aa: CASKGRLAWNEQFF

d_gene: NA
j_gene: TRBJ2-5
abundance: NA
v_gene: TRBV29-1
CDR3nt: TGCAGCGTTGGTAGCTACCAAGAGACCCAGTACTTC
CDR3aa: CSVGSYQETQYF

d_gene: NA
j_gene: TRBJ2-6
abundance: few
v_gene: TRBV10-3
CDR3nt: TGTGCCATCAGTGAGTCTGGGGCCAACGTCCTGACTTTC
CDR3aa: CAISESGANVLTF

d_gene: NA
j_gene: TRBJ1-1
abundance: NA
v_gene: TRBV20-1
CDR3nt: TGCAGTGCTAGGTCTGCCGAGACACTGAACACTGAAGCTTTCTTT
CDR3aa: CSARSAETLNTEAFF

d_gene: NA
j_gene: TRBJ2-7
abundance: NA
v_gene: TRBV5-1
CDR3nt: TGCGCCAGCGGAGGAGAAAACTCCTACGAGCAGTACTTC
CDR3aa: CASGGENSYEQYF

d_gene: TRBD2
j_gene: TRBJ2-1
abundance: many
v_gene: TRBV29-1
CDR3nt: TGCAGCGTTCCGGGGTTGGGAGGGATTCTCAATGAGCAGTTCTTC
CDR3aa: CSVPGLGGILNEQFF

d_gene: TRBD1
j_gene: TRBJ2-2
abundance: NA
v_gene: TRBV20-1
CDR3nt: TGCAGTGCTAGAGGGACAGGGGGCGACACCGGGGAGCTGTTTTTT
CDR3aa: CSARGTGGDTGELFF

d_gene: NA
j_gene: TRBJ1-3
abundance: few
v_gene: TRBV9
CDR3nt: TGTGCCAGCAGCGTAGCCCCCGTGGAGTCTTCTGGAAACACCATATATTTT
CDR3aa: CASSVAPVESSGNTIYF

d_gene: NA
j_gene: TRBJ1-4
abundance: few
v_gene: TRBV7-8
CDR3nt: TGTGCCGGGGGGGACCAGACTAATGAAAAACTGTTTTTT
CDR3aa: CAGGDQTNEKLFF

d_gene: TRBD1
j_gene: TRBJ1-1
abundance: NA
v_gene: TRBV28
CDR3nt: TGTGCCAGCAGTCAACAGGGGGTAAGGCCTGAAGCTTTCTTT
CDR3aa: CASSQQGVRPEAFF

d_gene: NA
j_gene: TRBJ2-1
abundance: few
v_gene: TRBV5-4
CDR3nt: TGTGCCAGCAGCTTGGCTCCTCGTGAGCAGTTCTTC
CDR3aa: CASSLAPREQFF

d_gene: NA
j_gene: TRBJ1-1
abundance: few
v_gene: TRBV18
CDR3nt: TGTGCCAGCTCACCACGCCTCGCTGAAGCTTTCTTT
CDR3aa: CASSPRLAEAFF

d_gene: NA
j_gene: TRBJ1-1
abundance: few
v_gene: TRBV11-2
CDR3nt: TGTGCCAGCAGCCGAACGGAGACAGCTCGTTATATCCCATGGGCTTTCTTT
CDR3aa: CASSRTETARYIPWAFF

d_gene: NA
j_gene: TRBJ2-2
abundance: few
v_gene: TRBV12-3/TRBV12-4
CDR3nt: TGTGCCAGCAGTGGGGGGCCAACCAGCACCGGGGAGCTGTTTTTT
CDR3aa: CASSGGPTSTGELFF

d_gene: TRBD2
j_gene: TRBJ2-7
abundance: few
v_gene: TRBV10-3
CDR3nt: TGTGCCATCGGAAGCGGGGAATCCTACGAGCAGTACTTC
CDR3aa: CAIGSGESYEQYF

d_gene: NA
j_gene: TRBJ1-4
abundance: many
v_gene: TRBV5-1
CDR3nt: TGCGCCAGCAGCTTGGGCCAGATCGCAACTAATGAAAAACTGTTTTTT
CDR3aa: CASSLGQIATNEKLFF

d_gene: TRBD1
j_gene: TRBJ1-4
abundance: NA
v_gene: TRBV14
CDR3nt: TGTGCCAGCAGCCAGACTCGGAGGGGGCTTAGCGAAAAACTGTTTTTT
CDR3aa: CASSQTRRGLSEKLFF

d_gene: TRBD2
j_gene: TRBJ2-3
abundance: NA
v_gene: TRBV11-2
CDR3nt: TGTGCCAGCAGCTTAGATGCCCGACTAGCGGGGGGGGTGGATACGCAGTATTTT
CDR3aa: CASSLDARLAGGVDTQYF

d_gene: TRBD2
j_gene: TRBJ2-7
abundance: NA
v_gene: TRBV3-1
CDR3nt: TGTGCCAGCAGCCAAGGTGCGGCGGGAGGGAGCGAGCAGTACTTC
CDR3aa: CASSQGAAGGSEQYF

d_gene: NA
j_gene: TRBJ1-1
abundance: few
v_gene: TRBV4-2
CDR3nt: TGTGCCAGCAGCCAAGATCTTGGCAGGGCCTCGGGAGGAGCTTTCTTT
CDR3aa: CASSQDLGRASGGAFF

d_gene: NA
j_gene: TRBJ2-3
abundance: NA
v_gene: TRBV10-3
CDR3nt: TGTGCCATCAGTGATTGGGGGGCGGCAGATACGCAGTATTTT
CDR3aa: CAISDWGAADTQYF

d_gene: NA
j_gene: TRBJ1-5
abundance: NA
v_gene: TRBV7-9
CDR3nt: TGTGCCAGCAGTTCCGGGCGGGGACCCAATCAGCCCCAGCATTTT
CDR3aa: CASSSGRGPNQPQHF

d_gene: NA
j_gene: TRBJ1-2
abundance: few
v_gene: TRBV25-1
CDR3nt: TGTGCCAGCAGTGAATATGGGGGGCCCGTATATGGCTACACCTTC
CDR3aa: CASSEYGGPVYGYTF

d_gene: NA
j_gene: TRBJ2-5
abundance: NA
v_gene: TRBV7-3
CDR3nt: TGTGCCAGCAGCTCCCGGGGTGGAGAGACCCAGTACTTC
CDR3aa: CASSSRGGETQYF

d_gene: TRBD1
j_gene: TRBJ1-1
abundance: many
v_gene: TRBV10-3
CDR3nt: TGTGCCATCAGTAAGGGACAGGGGGCGGCTGAAGCTTTCTTT
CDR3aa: CAISKGQGAAEAFF

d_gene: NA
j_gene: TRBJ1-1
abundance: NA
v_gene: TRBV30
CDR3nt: TGTGCCTGGAGTAGACAGGCGAACACTGAAGCTTTCTTT
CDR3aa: CAWSRQANTEAFF

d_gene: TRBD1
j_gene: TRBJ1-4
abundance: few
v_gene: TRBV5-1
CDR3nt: TGCGCCAGCAGCACCCGGTGGACAGGCCAAAATGAAAAACTGTTTTTT
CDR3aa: CASSTRWTGQNEKLFF

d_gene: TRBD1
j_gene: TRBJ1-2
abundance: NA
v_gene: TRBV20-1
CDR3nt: TGCAGTGCTATGAGGCAGGGGGCCTATTATGGCTACACCTTC
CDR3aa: CSAMRQGAYYGYTF

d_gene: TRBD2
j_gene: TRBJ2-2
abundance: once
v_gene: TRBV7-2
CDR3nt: TGTGCCCAGGCCAGCGGGGGACCCCTAACCACCGGGGAGCTGTTTTTT
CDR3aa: CAQASGGPLTTGELFF

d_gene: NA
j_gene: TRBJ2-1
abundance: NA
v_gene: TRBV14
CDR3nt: TGTGCCAGCAGCCAAGATCTGGGACTTACCTACAATGAGCAGTTCTTC
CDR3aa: CASSQDLGLTYNEQFF

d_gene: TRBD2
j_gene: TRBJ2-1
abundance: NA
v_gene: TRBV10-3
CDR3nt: TGTGCCATCAGTGCAGGACTAGCGGGGTACAATGAGCAGTTCTTC
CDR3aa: CAISAGLAGYNEQFF

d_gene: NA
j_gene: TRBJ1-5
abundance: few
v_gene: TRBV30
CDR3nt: TGTGCCTGGAGTGGGGGGACCGGTAATAGCAATCAGCCCCAGCATTTT
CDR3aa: CAWSGGTGNSNQPQHF

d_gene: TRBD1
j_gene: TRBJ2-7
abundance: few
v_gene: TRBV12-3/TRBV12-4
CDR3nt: TGTGCCAGCAGTTCCGGACAGGGTCTATCCTACGAGCAGTACTTC
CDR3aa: CASSSGQGLSYEQYF

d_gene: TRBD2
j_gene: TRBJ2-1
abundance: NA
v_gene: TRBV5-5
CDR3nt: TGTGCCAGCAGCTTGGCTAGCGGGACCTACAATGAGCAGTTCTTC
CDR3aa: CASSLASGTYNEQFF

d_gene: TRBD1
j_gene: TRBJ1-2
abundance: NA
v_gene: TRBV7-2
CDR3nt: TGTGCCAGCAGCTCAGAATACACAGGGGGGATTGGCTACACCTTC
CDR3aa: CASSSEYTGGIGYTF

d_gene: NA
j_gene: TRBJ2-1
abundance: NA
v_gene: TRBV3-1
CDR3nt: TGTGCCAGCAGCCAAGAATTACGATACAATGAGCAGTTCTTC
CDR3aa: CASSQELRYNEQFF

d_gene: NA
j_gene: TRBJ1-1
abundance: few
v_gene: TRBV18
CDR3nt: TGTGCCAGCTCACCCGTGGACGGTAGAACTGAAGCTTTCTTT
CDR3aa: CASSPVDGRTEAFF

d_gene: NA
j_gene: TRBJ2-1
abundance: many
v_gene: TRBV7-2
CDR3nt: TGTGCCAGCAGACGACAGAGCTCTTCCTACAATGAGCAGTTCTTC
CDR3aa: CASRRQSSSYNEQFF